This is a list of T cell receptor beta chains from one sample in a study of blood T cell repertoires in COVID-19. Some clones are missing from TCRdb's copy, which holds only in-frame ones; the method was immunoSEQ multiplex PCR. The sample lists approximately 140,000 clones, around 86% occurring once. Material for sequencing was peripheral blood. The receptors stem from an elderly man with acute or convalescent COVID-19. The CDR3 runs from the conserved cysteine through the conserved F or W. D genes are given only for firm matches. Size is omitted from some rows. Given values are once, few, many or a class for expanded clones.

J gene: TRBJ1-5
D gene: NA
V gene: TRBV6-4
clone size: NA
CDR3 protein: CASSGSREGPQHF
CDR3 DNA: TGTGCCAGCAGTGGTTCCCGCGAGGGGCCCCAGCATTTT

J gene: TRBJ2-1
D gene: TRBD2
V gene: TRBV7-9
clone size: once
CDR3 protein: CASSSSGTRNYNEQFF
CDR3 DNA: TGTGCCAGCAGCTCCTCCGGGACTAGAAACTACAATGAGCAGTTCTTC

J gene: TRBJ1-1
D gene: NA
V gene: TRBV30
clone size: NA
CDR3 protein: CAWSVAAVVGGQAFF
CDR3 DNA: TGTGCCTGGAGTGTCGCCGCTGTGGTTGGAGGGCAAGCTTTCTTT

J gene: TRBJ1-1
D gene: NA
V gene: TRBV2
clone size: NA
CDR3 protein: CASSQTPGVTEAFF
CDR3 DNA: TGTGCCAGCAGTCAGACCCCAGGGGTCACTGAAGCTTTCTTT

J gene: TRBJ2-7
D gene: TRBD1
V gene: TRBV2
clone size: NA
CDR3 protein: CASRSGTGSYEQYF
CDR3 DNA: TGTGCCAGCAGGTCCGGGACAGGCTCCTACGAGCAGTACTTC

J gene: TRBJ2-1
D gene: NA
V gene: TRBV5-1
clone size: NA
CDR3 protein: CASSLGPGWEYYEQFF
CDR3 DNA: TGCGCCAGCAGCTTGGGTCCCGGGTGGGAGTACTATGAGCAGTTCTTC

J gene: TRBJ1-3
D gene: TRBD1
V gene: TRBV5-1
clone size: NA
CDR3 protein: CASSPGTEGNTIYF
CDR3 DNA: TGCGCCAGCAGCCCAGGGACAGAAGGAAACACCATATATTTT

J gene: TRBJ2-7
D gene: NA
V gene: TRBV6-1
clone size: few
CDR3 protein: CASSEWSRVRNEQYF
CDR3 DNA: TGTGCCAGCAGTGAATGGAGCAGGGTGAGAAACGAGCAGTACTTC

J gene: TRBJ2-2
D gene: TRBD2
V gene: TRBV10-3
clone size: once
CDR3 protein: CAIRELAGGLTGELFF
CDR3 DNA: TGTGCCATCAGGGAACTAGCGGGGGGGCTTACCGGGGAGCTGTTTTTT

J gene: TRBJ2-3
D gene: NA
V gene: TRBV21-1
clone size: NA
CDR3 protein: CASSKENRVVADTQYF
CDR3 DNA: TGTGCCAGCAGCAAAGAGAACAGGGTGGTCGCAGATACGCAGTATTTT

J gene: TRBJ2-7
D gene: TRBD2
V gene: TRBV24-1
clone size: NA
CDR3 protein: CATSDFPTSGRLYF
CDR3 DNA: TGTGCCACCAGTGATTTTCCCACTAGCGGGAGACTGTACTTC

J gene: TRBJ2-5
D gene: TRBD1
V gene: TRBV23-1
clone size: NA
CDR3 protein: CASNMGPGGTETQYF
CDR3 DNA: TGCGCCAGCAACATGGGACCAGGGGGCACAGAGACCCAGTACTTC

J gene: TRBJ2-1
D gene: NA
V gene: TRBV5-1
clone size: once
CDR3 protein: CASSSLFNEQFF
CDR3 DNA: TGCGCCAGCAGCTCACTTTTCAATGAGCAGTTCTTC

J gene: TRBJ2-3
D gene: TRBD1
V gene: TRBV9
clone size: NA
CDR3 protein: CASSATGGSADTQYF
CDR3 DNA: TGTGCCAGCAGCGCAACAGGGGGTAGCGCAGATACGCAGTATTTT

J gene: TRBJ1-1
D gene: NA
V gene: TRBV3-1/TRBV3-2
clone size: NA
CDR3 protein: CASSPDTHTEAFF
CDR3 DNA: TGTGCCAGCAGCCCGGACACGCACACTGAAGCTTTCTTT

J gene: TRBJ2-7
D gene: NA
V gene: TRBV3-1/TRBV3-2
clone size: NA
CDR3 protein: CASSQVFGGSYEQYF
CDR3 DNA: TGTGCCAGCAGCCAAGTTTTTGGGGGGTCGTACGAGCAGTACTTC

J gene: TRBJ2-1
D gene: TRBD2
V gene: TRBV9
clone size: NA
CDR3 protein: CASSVASGRSYNEQFF
CDR3 DNA: TGTGCCAGCAGCGTTGCTAGCGGGCGTAGCTACAATGAGCAGTTCTTC

J gene: TRBJ2-1
D gene: NA
V gene: TRBV5-1
clone size: NA
CDR3 protein: CASSQVGRGFEQFF
CDR3 DNA: TGCGCCAGCAGCCAGGTGGGAAGGGGATTTGAGCAGTTCTTC

J gene: TRBJ1-3
D gene: NA
V gene: TRBV3-1/TRBV3-2
clone size: NA
CDR3 protein: CASSQGQGSGNTIYF
CDR3 DNA: TGTGCCAGCAGCCAAGGGCAGGGGAGCGGAAACACCATATATTTT

J gene: TRBJ2-2
D gene: TRBD1
V gene: TRBV5-1
clone size: NA
CDR3 protein: CASSFSDRGDTGELFF
CDR3 DNA: TGCGCCAGCAGCTTCTCGGACAGGGGAGACACCGGGGAGCTGTTTTTT